Following are 2 T cell receptor beta chains from one sample sequenced in a study of shared clonotypes between healthy human individuals. TCRdb keeps only in-frame clones here, not all; method: immunoSEQ multiplex PCR. The table shows more than 2,000,000 clones, with more than 90% occurring only once. Sequencing was carried out using naive CD4+ T cells sorted from blood. Documented subset: CD45RA+ positively selected. These receptors all stem from a man aged 18-30 years in good health.

With regard to this clone: This same CDR3 is encoded by further DNA sequences in the sample. The chain recombines TRBV7-8 with TRBJ1-4; D not resolved. Germline CDR1 is SGHVS and CDR2 is FQNEAQ. V was cut by 5 bases and J by 8 bases, with 12 bases left in between. The CDR3 spans 13 residues. CDR3: CASSLGLPEKLFF. CDR3 coding DNA: TGTGCCAGCAGCCTGGGATTACCAGAAAAACTGTTTTTT.

This rearrangement joins TRBV6-5 to TRBJ2-7, with 14 nucleotides matching TRBD2. The V segment lost 6 bases and the J segment 5 bases; nucleotides outside the gene matches: 6. This CDR3 spans 15 amino acids. In germline, CDR1 is MNHEY, CDR2 SVGAGI. The CDR3 nucleotides are TGTGCCAGCAGACGGGGACTAGCGGGAGTTAACGAGCAGTACTTC. Translation gives CASRRGLAGVNEQYF.